Presented here are 8 T cell receptor beta chains from one specimen sequenced in a study of shared clonotypes between healthy human individuals. Data came from immunoSEQ multiplex PCR; TCRdb stores just in-frame clones and leaves some out. The sample lists over a million clones; roughly 74% were seen once. The source material was memory CD4+ T cells from PBMCs. Subset meaning: CD45RA-negative fraction. The source of these receptors is a man aged 18 to 30 in good health. Some clones in this sample may be carry-over from other donors' samples.

The chain links TRBV5-1 to TRBJ2-1; D is unresolved. Germline lookup yields CDR1 SGHRS and CDR2 YFSETQ. V lost 4 bases and J lost 7, with 6 bases in between. The CDR3 extends over 11 amino acids. Here the CDR3 reads CASSQLNEQFF. In DNA, the CDR3 is TGCGCCAGCAGCCAATTGAATGAGCAGTTCTTC.

This clone was seen only once. A read error is possible here, since a much larger clone lies one base away. The chain is built from TRBV9 and TRBJ2-7; D not certain. The CDR3 covers 12 residues. Germline-derived CDR1 and CDR2 are SGDLS and YYNGEE. V was clipped by 4 bases and J by 5 bases, with 10 bases between them. The CDR3 loop is CASSPHGNEQYF. CDR3 in DNA: TGTGCCAGCAGCCCCCATGGGAACGAGCAGTACTTC.

This sequence joins TRBV7-2 and TRBJ2-3; perhaps TRBD2 as D (6 bases). Trimming pared 4 bases from V and 3 bases from J, leaving 17 bases between. The germline V gene encodes CDR1 SGHTA and CDR2 FQGNSA. The CDR3 loop spans 16 amino acids. CDR3 in DNA: TGTGCCAGCAGCTCCCGGCCAGGGACTCAGACAGATACGCAGTATTTT. Its translation: CASSSRPGTQTDTQYF.

The chain employs TRBV6-5 and TRBJ1-1, with TRBD1 matching over 8 bases. Germline V gene lookup returns CDR1 MNHEY and CDR2 SVGAGI. Trimming at V came to 6 bases and at J to 8 bases, leaving 2 bases not matched to a gene. The CDR3 length is 11 residues. The CDR3, as DNA: TGTGCCAGCAGGGGGACAGGAGAAGCTTTCTTT. Its translation is CASRGTGEAFF.

J is TRBJ2-2 and V is TRBV7-9; 8 positions match TRBD1. This CDR3 is 15 amino acids long. J gave up 5 bases and V 7 bases, and 9 bases lay outside the gene matches. CDR1 SEHNR and CDR2 FQNEAQ come from the germline V gene (reference sequence). CDR3 residues: CASNAGGGRTGELFF. The CDR3 DNA reads TGTGCCAGCAACGCAGGGGGCGGTCGTACCGGGGAGCTGTTTTTT.

V is TRBV6-5 and J is TRBJ2-5; weak D call: TRBD2 (5 bases). The V and J ends lost 5 bases and 2 bases respectively, with 15 bases between them. Germline CDR1 and CDR2: MNHEY and SVGAGI. CDR3 size: 15 residues. In DNA form, the CDR3 reads TGTGCCAGCAGTCTAACCGGAGCGGAACAAGAGACCCAGTACTTC. This gives the protein CASSLTGAEQETQYF.

The chain joins TRBV7-2 to TRBJ1-5; D is unresolved. The V end was cut by 2 bases, the J end by 2 bases, with 10 bases between. The CDR3 is 15 amino acids. From germline, CDR1 is SGHTA and CDR2 FQGNSA. In DNA, the CDR3 is TGTGCCAGCAGCTTAAGGTACGCGGGCAATCAGCCCCAGCATTTT. This sequence encodes CASSLRYAGNQPQHF.

The V and J genes are TRBV18 and TRBJ1-1; no definite D call. The CDR3 contains 16 residues. Germline V CDR1 and CDR2: KGHSH, LQKENI. Between the trimmed V and J ends, which lost 3 bases and 0 bases, there was a span of 14 bases. The CDR3 nucleotides read TGTGCCAGCTCACCCGGTAAGACACCCATGAACACTGAAGCTTTCTTT. As protein: CASSPGKTPMNTEAFF.